Shown below are 3 T cell receptor beta chains from a single sample sequenced in a study of blood T cell repertoires in COVID-19 (TCRdb year 2020). The library came from the immunoSEQ multiplex PCR assay. TCRdb holds this immuneACCESS table with in-frame rearrangements only. Some clones are missing; in checked studies, unresolved V genes explain under half, and the rest has no known cause. The sample table contains 400,000 or so clones; only one count was recorded for around 87% of them. About 3% of the sample belongs to the ten largest clones. Sequencing input: peripheral blood. All receptors derive from a human donor in a cohort sampled during active COVID-19.

V is TRBV28 and J is TRBJ2-5; 7 nucleotides align to TRBD2. The J segment lost 5 bases and the V segment lost 7 bases, leaving 7 bases of the junction unmatched. The CDR3 sequence is 13 residues long. Germline loops: CDR1 MDHEN, CDR2 SYDVKM. For the CDR3, the DNA is TGTGCCAGCAAGATGGGAGGGCAGGAGACCCAGTACTTC. It translates to CASKMGGQETQYF.

V and J are TRBV11-2 and TRBJ1-2, with D possibly being TRBD1 (6 bases). The CDR3 totals 19 residues. The germline gives CDR1 SGHAT, CDR2 FQNNGV. Trimming stripped 1 base from V and 5 bases from J, with 26 bases between. This CDR3 reads CASSLVFAATTPQGYGYTF. The CDR3 DNA reads as TGTGCCAGCAGCTTAGTTTTCGCGGCGACCACCCCCCAGGGGTATGGCTACACCTTC.

V and J are TRBV6-4 and TRBJ2-2, with 7 bases aligning to TRBD2. The length of the CDR3 is 14 residues. Looked up from germline, CDR1 is MRHNA and CDR2 is SNTAGT. J lost 6 bases, V lost 3 bases, and 4 bases had no gene match. In DNA, the CDR3 is TGTGCCAGCAGTGAAGCGGGATGGGCCGGGGAGCTGTTTTTT. It encodes CASSEAGWAGELFF.